This T cell receptor beta chain was recovered during a study of blood T cell repertoires in COVID-19. This clone was seen just once. The protocol was immunoSEQ multiplex PCR, while the TCRdb copy is restricted to in-frame clones and leaves out a portion. This sample has roughly 120,000 clones, with roughly nine tenths found just once. Germline assignment: CDR1 SEHNR and CDR2 FQNEAQ (reference sequence). The CDR3 contains 13 residues. Trimming removed 2 bases at V and 5 bases at J, with 7 bases between. The J gene is TRBJ1-5, the V gene TRBV7-9, with D tentatively TRBD1 (5 bases). This clonotype originated in a man in his sixties or seventies with active or convalescent COVID-19. The sequencing sample was made of peripheral blood. The CDR3 coding sequence is TGTGCCAGCAGCTTACGGGGGGATCAGCCCCAGCATTTT. This translates into CASSLRGDQPQHF.